These 10 T cell receptor beta chains were sequenced from one sample in a study of control samples from healthy donors and cancer patients. Profiling relied on immunoSEQ multiplex PCR, and the TCRdb table lists in-frame clones only, not all of them. The sample lists roughly 100,000 clones, approximately 86% occurring once. Specimen: blood. Receptors originate from a woman in her fifties or sixties in good health.

This clone was observed once. This chain connects TRBV12-3 or TRBV12-4 to TRBJ1-1; D not certain. Between the trimmed V and J ends, which lost 2 bases and 4 bases, there was a span of 8 bases. CDR3 size: 13 residues. In DNA form, the CDR3 reads TGTGCCAGCAGTTTATATCTACTCACTGAAGCTTTCTTT. Translating gives CASSLYLLTEAFF.

The chain links TRBV19 to TRBJ2-7; 9 bases line up with TRBD1. V was clipped by 5 bases and J by 3 bases; unmatched bases: 8. The CDR3 has 15 amino acids. Germline values: CDR1 LNHDA, CDR2 SQIVND (reference sequence). Here the CDR3 reads CASSPRQGVDYEQYF. The CDR3 coding sequence is TGTGCCAGTAGTCCACGACAGGGGGTCGACTACGAGCAGTACTTC. The full variable domain, its missing parts supplied by reference TRBV19 and TRBJ2-7, is DGGITQSPKYLFRKEGQNVTLSCEQNLNHDAMYWYRQDPGQGLRLIYYSQIVNDFQKGDIAEGYSVSREKKESFPLTVTSAQKNPTAFYLCASSPRQGVDYEQYFGPGTRLTVT.

On this clone: Relative to the germline gene, one junction end is altered; a read error may explain this. This chain uses TRBV12-3 or TRBV12-4 with TRBJ1-6, with D possibly matching TRBD1 (6 bases). The CDR3 covers 13 residues. CDR3 coding DNA: TGTGCCAGCAGTCCCAGGACCGGGACACCTCTCCACTTT. Amino acids: CASSPRTGTPLHF.

The chain combines TRBV11-3 with TRBJ2-1; possibly TRBD2 for D (5 bases). The germline V gene has CDR1 SGHNT and CDR2 YENEEA. CDR3 size: 14 residues. The V end was cut by 4 bases, the J end by 6 bases, with 13 bases between. The CDR3 protein is CASSSDGGANEQFF. The CDR3 DNA is TGTGCCAGCAGCTCGGACGGAGGTGCCAATGAGCAGTTCTTC.

The gene calls are TRBV6-5 and TRBJ1-2, with 7 bases that match TRBD1. J gave up 0 bases and V 2 bases, and 3 bases lay outside the gene matches. In germline, CDR1 is MNHEY, CDR2 SVGAGI. The CDR3 spans 15 residues. The CDR3 here is CASSYDREANYGYTF. Written as DNA, the CDR3 is TGTGCCAGCAGTTACGACAGGGAAGCTAACTATGGCTACACCTTC.

The chain links TRBV14 to TRBJ2-2; 7 positions agree with TRBD2. V lost 4 bases to trimming and J lost 8 bases; unmatched junction nucleotides: 7. The germline gives CDR1 SGHDN, CDR2 FVKESK. The CDR3 consists of 14 residues. CDR3 bases: TGTGCCAGCAGCCCGGGACTAAATTATGGGGAGCTGTTTTTT. Protein: CASSPGLNYGELFF.

This chain's CDR3 is CATSITPLAGSLANYGYTF. The CDR3 coding sequence is TGTGCCACCAGCATTACTCCCCTAGCCGGCAGCCTCGCTAACTATGGCTACACCTTC. The chain combines TRBV15 with TRBJ1-2; D gene uncertain. The germline V gene encodes CDR1 LNHNV and CDR2 YYDKDF (reference sequence). The length of the CDR3 is 19 residues. Between the trimmed V and J ends, which lost 4 bases and 0 bases, there was a span of 24 bases.

The chain combines TRBV6-9 with TRBJ2-7; tentative D call: TRBD1 (6 bases). Germline V gene data show CDR1 as MNHGY and CDR2 as SVAAGI. The V end lost 3 bases, the J end lost 5 bases, and 11 bases lay between the germline ends. The CDR3 spans 13 residues. The CDR3 is CASSYPRGDEQYF. The CDR3 nucleotides read TGTGCCAGCAGTTACCCCAGGGGCGACGAGCAGTACTTC.

The chain couples TRBV19 to TRBJ1-2; maybe TRBD1 (6 bases). In germline, CDR1 is LNHDA, CDR2 SQIVND (reference sequence). The germline V and J ends were trimmed by 2 bases and 7 bases, with 26 bases remaining between them. This CDR3 spans 18 amino acids. The CDR3 reads CASSINSLGGAGARGYTF. The CDR3, as DNA: TGTGCCAGTAGTATAAACAGTCTTGGGGGGGCAGGGGCCCGTGGCTACACCTTC.

The chain employs TRBV6-6 and TRBJ1-2; the D gene is possibly TRBD1 (5 bases). This CDR3 is built from 14 residues. Germline CDR1 MNHNY, CDR2 SVGAGI (reference sequence). V lost 6 bases and J lost 0, with 11 bases in between. CDR3 protein: CASRTTGSNYGYTF. CDR3 DNA sequence: TGTGCCAGCAGGACCACAGGCTCTAACTATGGCTACACCTTC.